This T cell receptor beta chain was sequenced during a study of T cell changes during pregnancy in multiple sclerosis. Here immunoSEQ multiplex PCR was the method, and the copy in TCRdb shows in-frame clones only, minus some. The sample contains about 8,500 clones, 87% of which appear only once. This CDR3 region has 13 residues. The V end lost 3 bases, the J end lost 1 base, and 6 bases lay between the germline ends. Germline-derived CDR1 and CDR2 are SEHNR and FQNEAQ (reference sequence). The sequenced sample was CD8+ T cells from peripheral blood mononuclear cells, obtained in the first trimester of pregnancy. The origin of this receptor is a female donor in good health, enrolled as a control in a pregnancy study. This sequence joins TRBV7-9 and TRBJ1-1; weak D call: TRBD1 (5 bases). CDR3 DNA: TGTGCCAGCAGCTTCAGGGAGAACACTGAAGCTTTCTTT. Protein: CASSFRENTEAFF. The full variable domain, completed using reference TRBV7-9 and TRBJ1-1, is DTGVSQNPRHKITKRGQNVTFRCDPISEHNRLYWYRQTLGQGPEFLTYFQNEAQLEKSRLLSDRFSAERPKGSFSTLEIQRTEQGDSAMYLCASSFRENTEAFFGQGTRLTVV.